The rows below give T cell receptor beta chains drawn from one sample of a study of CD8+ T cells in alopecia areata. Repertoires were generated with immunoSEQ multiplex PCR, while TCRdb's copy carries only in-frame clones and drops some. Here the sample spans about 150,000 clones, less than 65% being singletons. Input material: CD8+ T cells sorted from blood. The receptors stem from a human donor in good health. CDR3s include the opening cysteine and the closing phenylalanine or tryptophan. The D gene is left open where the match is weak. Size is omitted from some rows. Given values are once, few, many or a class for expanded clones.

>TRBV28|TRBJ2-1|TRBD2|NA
TGTGCCAGCAGTTTGCTGACAGCGGGAGCCTACAATGAGCAGTTCTTC
CASSLLTAGAYNEQFF
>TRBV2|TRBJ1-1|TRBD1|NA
TGTGCCAGCACCGACAGGGTCACTGAAGCTTTCTTT
CASTDRVTEAFF
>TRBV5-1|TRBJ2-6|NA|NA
TGCGCCAGCAGTCCCTACCGCTCTGGGGCCAACGTCCTGACTTTC
CASSPYRSGANVLTF
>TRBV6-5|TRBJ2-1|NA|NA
TGTGCCAGCAAAGGAAGTGGGAATGAGCAGTTCTTC
CASKGSGNEQFF
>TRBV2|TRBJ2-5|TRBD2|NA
TGTGCCAGCATCCTCCCTAGCGGGCAAGCAGAGCAGTACTTC
CASILPSGQAEQYF
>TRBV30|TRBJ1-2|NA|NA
TGTGCCTGGACCCCCGACCCAGCGAGCTACACCTTC
CAWTPDPASYTF
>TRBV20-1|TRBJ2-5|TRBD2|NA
TGCAGTGCTTTCGGGGGGGAGACCCAGTACTTC
CSAFGGETQYF
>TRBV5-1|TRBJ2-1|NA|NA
TGCGCCAGCAGCAGCACTACGGGGTCCTTGGTTGAGCAGTTCTTC
CASSSTTGSLVEQFF
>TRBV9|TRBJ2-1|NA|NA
TGTGCCAGCAGCGTAGAGCCCTCGCCTACCGATGAGCAGTTCTTC
CASSVEPSPTDEQFF
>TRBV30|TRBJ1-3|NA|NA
TGTGCCTGGAGTGTATCAGTCTTAAACACCATATATTTT
CAWSVSVLNTIYF
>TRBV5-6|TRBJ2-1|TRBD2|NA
TGTGCCAGCAGCTTGTCACCTAGCGGGGTCTACAATGAGCAGTTCTTC
CASSLSPSGVYNEQFF
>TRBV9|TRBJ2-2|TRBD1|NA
TGTGCCAGCAGCGCACCGGGACAGAAGAACACCGGGGAGCTGTTTTTT
CASSAPGQKNTGELFF
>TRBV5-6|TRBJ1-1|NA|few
TGTGCCAGCAGCTCGACGGGTAACACTGAAGCTTTCTTT
CASSSTGNTEAFF
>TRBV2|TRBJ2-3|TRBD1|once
TGTGCCAGCGTTCCCGCTACAGGGGAAGATACGCAGTATTTT
CASVPATGEDTQYF
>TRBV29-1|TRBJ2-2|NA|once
TGCAGCGTAGGGGGGACCGGGGAGCTGTTTTTT
CSVGGTGELFF
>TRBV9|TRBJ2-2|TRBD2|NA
TGTGCCAGCAGCGTAGGGACTAGCGGAACCGGGGAGCTGTTTTTT
CASSVGTSGTGELFF
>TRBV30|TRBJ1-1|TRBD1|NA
TGTGCCTGGAGTGTGGGACAGCTGAACACTGAAGCTTTCTTT
CAWSVGQLNTEAFF
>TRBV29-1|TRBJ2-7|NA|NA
TGCAGCGTTCGAACAGGACCCTACGAGCAGTACTTC
CSVRTGPYEQYF
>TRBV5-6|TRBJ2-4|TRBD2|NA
TGTGCCAGCGGGGCGGGGGAAGGCAAAAACATTCAGTACTTC
CASGAGEGKNIQYF
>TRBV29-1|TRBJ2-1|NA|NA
TGCAGCGTTTACGACAGGGCGGGATACAATGAGCAGTTCTTC
CSVYDRAGYNEQFF
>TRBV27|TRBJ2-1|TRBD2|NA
TGTGCCAGCAGCGCTAGCGGGAGTAGGGATGAGCAGTTCTTC
CASSASGSRDEQFF
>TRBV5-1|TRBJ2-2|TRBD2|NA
TGCGCCAGCAGGCGGGGGGAGACCGGGGAGCTGTTTTTT
CASRRGETGELFF
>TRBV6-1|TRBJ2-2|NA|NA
TGTGCACACAGTTCGAATTCGAACACCGGGGAGCTGTTTTTT
CAHSSNSNTGELFF